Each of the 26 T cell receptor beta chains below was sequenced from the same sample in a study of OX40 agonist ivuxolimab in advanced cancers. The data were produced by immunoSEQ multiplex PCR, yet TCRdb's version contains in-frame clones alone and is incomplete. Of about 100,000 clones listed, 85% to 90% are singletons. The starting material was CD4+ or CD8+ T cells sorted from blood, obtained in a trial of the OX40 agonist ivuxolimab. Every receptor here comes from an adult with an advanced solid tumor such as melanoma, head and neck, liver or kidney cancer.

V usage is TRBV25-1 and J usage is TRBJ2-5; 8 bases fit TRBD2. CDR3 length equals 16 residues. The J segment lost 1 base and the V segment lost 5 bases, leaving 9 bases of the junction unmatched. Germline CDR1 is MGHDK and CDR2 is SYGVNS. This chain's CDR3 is CASSRQAGGLQETQYF. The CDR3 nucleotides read TGTGCCAGCAGTAGGCAGGCGGGGGGCCTCCAAGAGACCCAGTACTTC.

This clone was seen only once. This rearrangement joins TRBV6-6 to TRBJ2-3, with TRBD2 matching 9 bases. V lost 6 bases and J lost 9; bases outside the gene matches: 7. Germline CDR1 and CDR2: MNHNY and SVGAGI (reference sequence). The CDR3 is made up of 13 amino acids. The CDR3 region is CASRELAGETQYF. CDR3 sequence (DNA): TGTGCCAGCAGGGAATTAGCGGGAGAGACGCAGTATTTT.

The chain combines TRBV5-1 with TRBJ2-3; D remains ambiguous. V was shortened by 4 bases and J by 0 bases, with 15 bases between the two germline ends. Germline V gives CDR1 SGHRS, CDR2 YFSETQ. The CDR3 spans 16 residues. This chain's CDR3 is CASSKALDTSTDTQYF. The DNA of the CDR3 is TGCGCCAGCAGCAAGGCCTTAGACACTAGCACAGATACGCAGTATTTT.

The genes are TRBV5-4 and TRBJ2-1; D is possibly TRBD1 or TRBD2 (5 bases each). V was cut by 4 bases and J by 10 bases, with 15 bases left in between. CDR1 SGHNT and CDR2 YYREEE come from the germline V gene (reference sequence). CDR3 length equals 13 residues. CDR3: CASSTTPGPEQFF. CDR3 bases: TGTGCCAGCAGCACAACCCCGGGGCCAGAGCAGTTCTTC.

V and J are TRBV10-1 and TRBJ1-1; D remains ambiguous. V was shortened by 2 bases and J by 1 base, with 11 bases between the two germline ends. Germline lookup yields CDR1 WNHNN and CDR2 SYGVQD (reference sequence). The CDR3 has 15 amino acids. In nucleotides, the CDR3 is TGCGCCAGCAGTGAGAGGGAACTGACGAACACTGAAGCTTTCTTT. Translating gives CASSERELTNTEAFF.

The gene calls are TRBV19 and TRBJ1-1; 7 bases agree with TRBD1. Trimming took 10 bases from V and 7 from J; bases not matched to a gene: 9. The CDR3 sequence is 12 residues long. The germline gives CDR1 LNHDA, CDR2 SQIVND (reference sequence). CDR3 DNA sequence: TGTGCCACTAGGACAGGTAATAATGAAGCTTTCTTT. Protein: CATRTGNNEAFF.

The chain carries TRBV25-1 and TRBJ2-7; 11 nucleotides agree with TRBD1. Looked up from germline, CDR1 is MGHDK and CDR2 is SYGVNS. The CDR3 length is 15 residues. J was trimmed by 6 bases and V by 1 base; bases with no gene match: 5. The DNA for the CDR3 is TGTGCCAGCAGTGAATTTGGGACAGGGGGGTCCGAGCAGTACTTC. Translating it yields CASSEFGTGGSEQYF.

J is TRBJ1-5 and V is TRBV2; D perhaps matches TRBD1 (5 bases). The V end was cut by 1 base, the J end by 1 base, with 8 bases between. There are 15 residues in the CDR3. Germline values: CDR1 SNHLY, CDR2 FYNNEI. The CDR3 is CASSEDRLSNQPQHF. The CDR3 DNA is TGTGCCAGCAGTGAAGACAGGCTCAGCAATCAGCCCCAGCATTTT.

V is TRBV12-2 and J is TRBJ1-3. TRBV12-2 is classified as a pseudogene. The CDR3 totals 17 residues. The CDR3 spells CASRLGGLGEPGNTIYF. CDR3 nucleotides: TGTGCAAGTCGCTTAGGAGGTCTGGGAGAGCCTGGAAACACCATATATTTT.

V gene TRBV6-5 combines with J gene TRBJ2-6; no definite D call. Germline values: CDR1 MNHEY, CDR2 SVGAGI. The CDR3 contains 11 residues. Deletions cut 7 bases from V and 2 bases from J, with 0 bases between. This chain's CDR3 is CASTGANVLTF. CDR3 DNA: TGTGCCAGCACTGGGGCCAACGTCCTGACTTTC.

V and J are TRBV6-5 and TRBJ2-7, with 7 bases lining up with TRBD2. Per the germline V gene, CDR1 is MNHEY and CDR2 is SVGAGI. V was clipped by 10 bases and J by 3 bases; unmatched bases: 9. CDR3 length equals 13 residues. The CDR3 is CAISLAANYEQYF. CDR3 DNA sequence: TGTGCCATCAGCCTAGCGGCCAACTACGAGCAGTACTTC.

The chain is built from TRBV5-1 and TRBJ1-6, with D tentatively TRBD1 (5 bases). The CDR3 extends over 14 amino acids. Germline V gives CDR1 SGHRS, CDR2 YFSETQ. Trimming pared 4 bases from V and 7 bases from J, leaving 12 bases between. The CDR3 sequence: CASSDEGRNSPLHF. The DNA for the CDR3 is TGCGCCAGCAGCGACGAGGGGAGAAATTCACCCCTCCACTTT.

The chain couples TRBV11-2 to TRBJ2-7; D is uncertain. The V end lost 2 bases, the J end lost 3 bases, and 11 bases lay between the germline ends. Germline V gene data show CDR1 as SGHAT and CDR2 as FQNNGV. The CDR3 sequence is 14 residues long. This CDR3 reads CASSLLPQSYEQYF. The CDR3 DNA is TGTGCCAGCAGCTTATTACCCCAGAGCTACGAGCAGTACTTC.

The CDR3 spells CASSLDGNTIYF. CDR3 DNA sequence: TGCGCCAGCAGCTTGGATGGGAACACCATATATTTT. V is TRBV5-1 and J is TRBJ1-3, with D uncertain. V was shortened by 0 bases and J by 7 bases, with 5 bases between the two germline ends. There are 12 residues in the CDR3. From germline, CDR1 is SGHRS and CDR2 YFSETQ.

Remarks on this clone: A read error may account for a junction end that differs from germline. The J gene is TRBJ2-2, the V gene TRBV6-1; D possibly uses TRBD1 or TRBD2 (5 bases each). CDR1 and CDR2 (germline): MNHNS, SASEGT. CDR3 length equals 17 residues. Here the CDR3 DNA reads TGTGCCAGCGGTGACGACTATAGGGTTGGGGGCACCGGGGAGCTGTTTTTT. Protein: CASGDDYRVGGTGELFF.

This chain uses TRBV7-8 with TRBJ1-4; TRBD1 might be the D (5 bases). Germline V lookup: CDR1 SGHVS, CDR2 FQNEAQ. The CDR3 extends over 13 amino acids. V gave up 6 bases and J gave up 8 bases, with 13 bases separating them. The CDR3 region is CASSWAKGEKLFF. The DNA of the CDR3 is TGTGCCAGCAGTTGGGCCAAGGGGGAAAAACTGTTTTTT. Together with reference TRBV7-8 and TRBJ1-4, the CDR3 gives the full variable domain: GAGVSQSPRYKVAKRGQDVALRCDPISGHVSLFWYQQALGQGPEFLTYFQNEAQLDKSGLPSDRFFAERPEGSVSTLKIQRTQQEDSAVYLCASSWAKGEKLFFGSGTQLSVL.

CDR3 sequence reads: CASSLALAGANEQFF. Here the CDR3 DNA reads TGTGCCAGCAGCTTAGCACTAGCGGGGGCCAATGAGCAGTTCTTC. This chain joins TRBV7-3 and TRBJ2-1; 11 bases match TRBD2. Germline V gene data show CDR1 as SGHTA and CDR2 as FQGTGA. Trimming took 2 bases from V and 6 from J; bases not matched to a gene: 3. The CDR3 is 15 residues long.

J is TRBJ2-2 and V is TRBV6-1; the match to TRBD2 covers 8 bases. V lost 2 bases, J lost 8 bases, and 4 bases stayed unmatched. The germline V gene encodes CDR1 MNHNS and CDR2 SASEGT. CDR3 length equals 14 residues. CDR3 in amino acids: CASSEWLAGGELFF. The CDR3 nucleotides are TGTGCCAGCAGTGAATGGCTAGCGGGTGGGGAGCTGTTTTTT.

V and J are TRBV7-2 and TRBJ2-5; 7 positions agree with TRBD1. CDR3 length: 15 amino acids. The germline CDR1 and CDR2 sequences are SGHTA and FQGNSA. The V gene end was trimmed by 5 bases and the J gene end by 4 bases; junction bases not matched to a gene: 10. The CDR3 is CASSPQTGSGETQYF. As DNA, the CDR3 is TGTGCCAGCAGCCCTCAGACAGGGAGCGGAGAGACCCAGTACTTC.

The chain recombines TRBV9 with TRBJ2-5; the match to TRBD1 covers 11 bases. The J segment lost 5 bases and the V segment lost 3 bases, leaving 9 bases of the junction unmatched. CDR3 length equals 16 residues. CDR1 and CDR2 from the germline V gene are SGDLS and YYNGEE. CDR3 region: CASSAQDRGRGETQYF. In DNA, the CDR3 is TGTGCCAGCAGCGCCCAGGACAGGGGGCGCGGGGAGACCCAGTACTTC.

CDR3: CASSGQGFTSTDTQYF. The CDR3 nucleotides are TGTGCCAGCAGCGGACAGGGCTTTACTAGCACAGATACGCAGTATTTT. This chain uses TRBV7-2 with TRBJ2-3; 8 bases map to TRBD1. CDR1 and CDR2 (germline): SGHTA, FQGNSA. Trimming at V came to 5 bases and at J to 0 bases, leaving 7 bases not matched to a gene. This CDR3 spans 16 amino acids. The full variable domain, rest sourced from reference TRBV7-2 and TRBJ2-3, is GAGVSQSPSNKVTEKGKDVELRCDPISGHTALYWYRQSLGQGLEFLIYFQGNSAPDKSGLPSDRFSAERTGGSVSTLTIQRTQQEDSAVYLCASSGQGFTSTDTQYFGPGTRLTVL.

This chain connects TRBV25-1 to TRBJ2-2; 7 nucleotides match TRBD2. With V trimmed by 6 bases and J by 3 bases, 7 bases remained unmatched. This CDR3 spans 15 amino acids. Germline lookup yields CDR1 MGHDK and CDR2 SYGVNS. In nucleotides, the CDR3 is TGTGCCAGCAGCCAACGGGGGGTTTACACCGGGGAGCTGTTTTTT. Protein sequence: CASSQRGVYTGELFF.

CDR3 loop: CSVEGGTSPPDTQYF. The CDR3 DNA follows: TGCAGCGTTGAAGGTGGGACTAGCCCCCCAGATACGCAGTATTTT. This sequence joins TRBV29-1 and TRBJ2-3, with 9 bases that match TRBD2. The CDR3 contains 15 residues. J lost 4 bases, V lost 1 base, and 6 bases had no gene match. Germline V gives CDR1 SQVTM, CDR2 ANQGSEA.

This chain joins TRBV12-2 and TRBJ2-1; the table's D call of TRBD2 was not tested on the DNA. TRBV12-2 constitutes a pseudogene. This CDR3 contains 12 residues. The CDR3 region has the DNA TGTGCAAGTCGCTCGAATAGTGGTGAGCAGTTCTTC. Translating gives CASRSNSGEQFF.

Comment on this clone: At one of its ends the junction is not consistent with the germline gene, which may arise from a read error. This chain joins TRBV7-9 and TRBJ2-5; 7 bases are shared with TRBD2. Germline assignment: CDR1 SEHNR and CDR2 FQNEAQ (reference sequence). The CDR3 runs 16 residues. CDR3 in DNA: TGTGCCAGCAGCTTAACCGGAGCGGGGCCGATCCCCGCCCCGCACTTC. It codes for CASSLTGAGPIPAPHF.

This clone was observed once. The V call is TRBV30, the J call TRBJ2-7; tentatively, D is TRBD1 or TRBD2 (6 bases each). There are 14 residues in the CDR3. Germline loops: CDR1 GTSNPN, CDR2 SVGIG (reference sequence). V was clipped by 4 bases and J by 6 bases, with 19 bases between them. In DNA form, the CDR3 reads TGTGCCTGGAAAAGTAATTCCGGAGGGGGCGAGCAGTACTTC. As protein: CAWKSNSGGGEQYF.